The T cell receptor beta chain under discussion was sequenced for a study of blood T cell repertoires in COVID-19. The wider study: From the United States, Italy and Spain came samples of acute and convalescent COVID-19. T cells, B-cell-depleted T cells, or PBMCs supplied cDNA or gDNA.

As processed by the authors: How many nucleated cells were present was estimated from reference gene primer amplification. TCRdb's table, derived via immunoSEQ multiplex PCR, lists solely in-frame clones and lacks some. The D gene and trimming were derived from the DNA, and the V and J assignments and clone size from that table. The data contain about 50,000 clones, roughly 84% of them singletons. The CDR3 sequence is 20 residues long. Germline CDR1 reads MNHEY; CDR2 reads SVGEGT. Trimming at V came to 2 bases and at J to 0 bases, leaving 10 bases not matched to a gene. The sequencing sample was made of peripheral blood. V usage is TRBV6-2 or TRBV6-3 and J usage is TRBJ2-6, with 10 nucleotides matching TRBD2. This clonotype was sampled from a human donor in a cohort sampled during active COVID-19. The CDR3 spells CASSYGRLAGGFSGANVLTF. For the CDR3, the DNA is TGTGCCAGCAGTTACGGGCGCTTAGCGGGAGGTTTCTCTGGGGCCAACGTCCTGACTTTC.